Listed below are T cell receptor beta chains from one sample, sequenced in a study of blood T cells in healthy people across ages. TCRdb itself ran the 5' RACE reads through MiXCR, one entry per CDR3 protein. Of over a million distinct CDR3 sequences listed, 42% are singletons. The specimen was blood. These receptors all stem from a woman aged 18-29 years in good health. Both conserved end residues are part of each CDR3. A D gene is named only where the DNA matches it firmly. Clone size is stated in some rows and not others, as once, few, many or a class when expanded.

d_call	v_call	j_call	clone_size	cdr3_nt	cdr3_aa
.	TRBV6-2/TRBV6-3	TRBJ2-3	.	TGTGCCAGCAGAACGGGGGTCGAAACGCAGTATTTT	CASRTGVETQYF
TRBD2	TRBV7-9	TRBJ2-3	few	TGTGCCAGCAGCGTGGGACTAGCGGGCTCACCGGGAGCAGATACGCAGTATTTT	CASSVGLAGSPGADTQYF
TRBD1	TRBV6-1	TRBJ1-2	.	TGTGCCAGCCGGTTGGGACAGGATCTGGGGGGCTACACCTTC	CASRLGQDLGGYTF
.	TRBV7-2	TRBJ2-7	many	TGTGCCAGCAGCTTCACACAGGGGGGGTACGAGCAGTACTTC	CASSFTQGGYEQYF
TRBD1	TRBV29-1	TRBJ1-1	few	TGCAGCGTTGAAGATTTTCGGGGACAGGGGAGGACTGAAGCTTTCTTT	CSVEDFRGQGRTEAFF
TRBD1	TRBV5-1	TRBJ1-2	few	TGCGCCAGCAGCACCTTACAGGGGGCGGGCTATGGCTACACCTTC	CASSTLQGAGYGYTF
.	TRBV20-1	TRBJ2-2	few	TGCAGTGCTAGAGCGGGGAACACCGGGGAGCTGTTTTTT	CSARAGNTGELFF
TRBD2	TRBV7-2	TRBJ2-2	.	TGTGCCAGCAGCCCGCCGACTAGCGGCTCCGGGGAGCTGTTTTTT	CASSPPTSGSGELFF
.	TRBV6-5	TRBJ2-5	few	TGTGCCAGCAGTTCCGCCACCCCGGAGACCCAGTACTTC	CASSSATPETQYF
.	TRBV4-1	TRBJ2-1	few	TGCGCCAGCAGCCAAGATAATGGCAATGAGCAGTTCTTC	CASSQDNGNEQFF
TRBD1	TRBV25-1	TRBJ2-7	.	TGTGCCAGCAGTGAATCGGTAGGTTTGAAGGACAGGGTCTACGAGCAGTACTTC	CASSESVGLKDRVYEQYF
.	TRBV4-1	TRBJ2-2	few	TGCGCCAGCAGCCAAGATCACGGGGGCAGGACCGGGGAGCTGTTTTTT	CASSQDHGGRTGELFF
.	TRBV14	TRBJ2-7	few	TGTGCCAGCAGCCAAGATTTGGCAGGTGGATACTACGAGCAGTACTTC	CASSQDLAGGYYEQYF
TRBD1	TRBV24-1	TRBJ1-2	once	TGTGCCACCAGTGATCCTGGGACAGATGGCTACACCTTC	CATSDPGTDGYTF
TRBD1	TRBV5-1	TRBJ1-6	.	TGCGCCAGCAGCTCTGATACCGGGACAGGATATTCACCCCTCCACTTT	CASSSDTGTGYSPLHF
TRBD1	TRBV7-2	TRBJ1-6	.	TGTGCCAGCAGCAAGGGGGCCGCGGACTATTCACCCCTCCACTTT	CASSKGAADYSPLHF
.	TRBV7-2	TRBJ1-4	few	TGTGCCAGCAGCCAGCGGACAACAACTAATGAAAAACTGTTTTTT	CASSQRTTTNEKLFF
.	TRBV6-5	TRBJ1-4	few	TGTGCCAGCAGTTACTCGAGAACAGCCCCCCAGGCTAATGAAAAACTGTTTTTT	CASSYSRTAPQANEKLFF
.	TRBV20-1	TRBJ1-2	once	TGCAGTGCTAGCAGTGAAGGGGCCAGCTATGGCTACACCTTC	CSASSEGASYGYTF
TRBD2	TRBV6-6	TRBJ2-1	few	TGTGCCAGCAGTTACTTACCGGGACTAGTCCGCGATGAGCAGTTCTTC	CASSYLPGLVRDEQFF
.	TRBV7-2	TRBJ2-1	.	TGTGCCGGCAGCCAGGGCGAGCAGTTCTTC	CAGSQGEQFF
.	TRBV4-1	TRBJ2-1	few	TGCGCCAGCAGCCAAGATGTGACACTCCGGGGGAATGAGCAGTTCTTC	CASSQDVTLRGNEQFF
TRBD1	TRBV5-1	TRBJ1-4	.	TGCGCCAGCAGCTACGCCCGGGACAGGGTCGAAAAACTGTTTTTT	CASSYARDRVEKLFF
TRBD2	TRBV4-1	TRBJ2-3	few	TGCGCCAGCAGCCCAAGACTAGCGGGAATTAGCACAGATACGCAGTATTTT	CASSPRLAGISTDTQYF
.	TRBV7-9	TRBJ1-1	few	TGTGCCAGCAGTCCGGGAGCGGGGGTGAACACTGAAGCTTTCTTT	CASSPGAGVNTEAFF
TRBD1	TRBV29-1	TRBJ2-7	many	TGCAGCGTTGAACAACCCGGACAGGGGTTCTACGAGCAGTACTTC	CSVEQPGQGFYEQYF
.	TRBV5-1	TRBJ1-2	.	TGCGCCAGCAGCTTGACGGCAACGATGGGCTACACCTTC	CASSLTATMGYTF
TRBD2	TRBV28	TRBJ2-7	.	TGTGCCAGCAGAGAATCGCGGGGGGGCGGTTACAATGAGCAGTACTTC	CASRESRGGGYNEQYF
.	TRBV20-1	TRBJ1-2	.	TGCAGTGCTAGGTCGGGTTTCTCGTCTGGGGGCTACACCTTC	CSARSGFSSGGYTF
.	TRBV5-1	TRBJ2-7	.	TGCGCCAGCAGCCCGGACAGCTTCTCCTACGAGCAGTACTTC	CASSPDSFSYEQYF
TRBD2	TRBV27	TRBJ2-7	few	TGTGCCAGCAGTCCCGGCGGGAGGGCTTACAATGAGCAGTACTTC	CASSPGGRAYNEQYF
TRBD1	TRBV30	TRBJ1-4	.	TGTGCCTGGAACAAGGGGCAGGGGGCGCGGCGAGTGGGAAAACTGTTTTTT	CAWNKGQGARRVGKLFF
.	TRBV27	TRBJ1-1	few	TGTGCCAGCAGTTTAAAGGTGAAGAACACTGAAGCTTTCTTT	CASSLKVKNTEAFF
TRBD1	TRBV13	TRBJ1-2	.	TGTGCCAGCAGCCGGGGGACAGCAGGTTTGAGTGGCTACACCTTC	CASSRGTAGLSGYTF
TRBD2	TRBV28	TRBJ2-7	few	TGTGCCAGCAGTGGGCTACTAGCGGGCGTCACCTACGAGCAGTACTTC	CASSGLLAGVTYEQYF
.	TRBV20-1	TRBJ2-1	few	TGCAGTGCTAGGGGCGGGTCCGGGGGGCTCTCCTACAATGAGCAGTTCTTC	CSARGGSGGLSYNEQFF
.	TRBV6-6	TRBJ1-3	.	TGTGCCAGCAGAGGAGGTGGAAACACCATATATTTT	CASRGGGNTIYF
.	TRBV6-2/TRBV6-3	TRBJ2-5	.	TGTGCCAGCAGTCAACCTGGGACTGGACTTCAAGAGACCCAGTACTTC	CASSQPGTGLQETQYF
.	TRBV27	TRBJ1-5	.	TGTGCCAGCAGTCCATTTAATCAGCCCCAGCATTTT	CASSPFNQPQHF
TRBD1	TRBV5-1	TRBJ2-3	.	TGCGCCAGCCAAAGTGGACAGGCCACAGATACGCAGTATTTT	CASQSGQATDTQYF
TRBD1	TRBV7-9	TRBJ1-6	.	TGTGCCAGCAGCCGGACAGGGGATCTGTCACCCCTCCACTTT	CASSRTGDLSPLHF
.	TRBV5-1	TRBJ2-2	.	TGCGCCAGCAGCTGGGACACAAACACCGGGGAGCTGTTTTTT	CASSWDTNTGELFF
.	TRBV30	TRBJ2-3	few	TGTGCCTGGAGTGTGCAGCGCGGGCCCCGTGCCGATACGCAGTATTTT	CAWSVQRGPRADTQYF
TRBD1	TRBV12-3/TRBV12-4	TRBJ2-3	few	TGTGCCAGCAATTATGGACAGGGGAAGCGTGATACGCAGTATTTT	CASNYGQGKRDTQYF
TRBD1	TRBV7-8	TRBJ2-5	few	TGTGCCAGCAGCCGAAGCCCACAGGGGGCCTGGGAGACCCAGTACTTC	CASSRSPQGAWETQYF
.	TRBV10-3	TRBJ2-6	.	TGTGCCATCAGTGACTCTAAATCTGGGGCCAACGTCCTGACTTTC	CAISDSKSGANVLTF
.	TRBV20-1	TRBJ2-7	.	TGCAGTGCTAGGGGACTTACTAGGGGAGGCTACGAGCAGTACTTC	CSARGLTRGGYEQYF
.	TRBV5-1	TRBJ2-1	.	TGCGCCAGCACGGCCGGGGTTGAGCAGTTCTTC	CASTAGVEQFF
.	TRBV7-2	TRBJ2-5	.	TGTGCCAGCAGCTTAGATCCGGGCTCGGGGACCCAGTACTTC	CASSLDPGSGTQYF
.	TRBV20-1	TRBJ2-3	.	TGCAGTGCTAGAGGGACGTTTAGCACAGATACGCAGTATTTT	CSARGTFSTDTQYF
.	TRBV10-3	TRBJ2-1	.	TGTGCCATTAGTGAGCGAGGAGCCCTAAATGAGCAGTTCTTC	CAISERGALNEQFF
.	TRBV9	TRBJ2-7	.	TGTGCCAGCAGCGTAGGTGTCGACCCTACAATATACGAGCAGTACTTC	CASSVGVDPTIYEQYF
TRBD2	TRBV20-1	TRBJ2-1	.	TGCAGTGCTAGCGGACTAGCGGGAGTCGGTAACGGTGAGCAGTTCTTC	CSASGLAGVGNGEQFF
.	TRBV11-2	TRBJ1-4	.	TGTGCCAGCAGCTTAGCCGCGCAGATTAATGAAAAACTGTTTTTT	CASSLAAQINEKLFF
TRBD2	TRBV6-1	TRBJ2-7	once	TGTGCCAGCAGTAAACCTGGGACTACCTACGAGCAGTACTTC	CASSKPGTTYEQYF
TRBD2	TRBV7-2	TRBJ2-3	many	TGTGCCAGCAGCTTATCTATACAGCGGGGGCCCCGAAGCACAGATACGCAGTATTTT	CASSLSIQRGPRSTDTQYF
.	TRBV6-6	TRBJ1-1	.	TGTGCCAGCAGTCCCCGAGGGGGGGCAGGCACTGAAGCTTTCTTT	CASSPRGGAGTEAFF
.	TRBV7-9	TRBJ1-4	.	TGTGCCAGCAGCTTATGGAACAGGCAGGCCGAAAAACTGTTTTTT	CASSLWNRQAEKLFF
.	TRBV2	TRBJ2-3	few	TGTGCCAGCAGTCGACAGGTCGCAGATACGCAGTATTTT	CASSRQVADTQYF
.	TRBV12-3/TRBV12-4	TRBJ2-3	.	TGTGCCAGCGGCCGACAGGGCACAGATACGCAGTATTTT	CASGRQGTDTQYF